The 21 T cell receptor beta chains given below trace back to one sample, sequenced in a study of blood T cell repertoires in COVID-19. Repertoires were generated with immunoSEQ multiplex PCR, while TCRdb's copy carries only in-frame clones and drops some. The data show 650,000 to 800,000 clones, just under 90% seen once. Sequencing used peripheral blood. The receptors were sampled from a young woman with acute or convalescent COVID-19.

V gene TRBV20-1 combines with J gene TRBJ1-1, with D hard to call. Germline assignment: CDR1 DFQATT and CDR2 SNEGSKA (reference sequence). V dropped 6 bases and J dropped 12 bases, with 11 bases sitting between them. The length of the CDR3 is 9 residues. This chain's CDR3 is CSASPSSFF. The CDR3 region has the DNA TGCAGTGCGAGCCCGAGTTCTTTCTTT.

V and J are TRBV3-1 (or the pseudogene TRBV3-2) and TRBJ1-2, with D possibly being TRBD1 (6 bases). The CDR3 is 14 amino acids. Trimming stripped 6 bases from V and 4 bases from J, with 15 bases between. Germline assignment: CDR1 LGHDT and CDR2 YNNKEL (reference sequence). In DNA form, the CDR3 reads TGTGCCAGCAGTCCAGACAGGTCCTTCTATGGCTACACCTTC. Translating it yields CASSPDRSFYGYTF.

This clone was observed a single time. The chain couples TRBV25-1 to TRBJ1-3; D remains ambiguous. Germline V gene sequence: CDR1 MGHDK, CDR2 SYGVNS. The CDR3 has 15 amino acids. V shed 4 bases and J shed 0 bases, with 10 bases lying between them. In nucleotides, the CDR3 is TGTGCCAGCAGTGGCGAGTTCTTCTCTGGAAACACCATATATTTT. Encoded protein: CASSGEFFSGNTIYF.

This chain uses TRBV2 with TRBJ2-7, with a possible D match to TRBD1 (6 bases). The CDR3 is 15 residues long. Germline CDR1 is SNHLY and CDR2 is FYNNEI. V lost 3 bases, J lost 0 bases, and 12 bases lay in between. The CDR3 reads CASSEGAEASYEQYF. The CDR3 nucleotides read TGTGCCAGCAGTGAGGGGGCAGAAGCCTCCTACGAGCAGTACTTC.

The chain is built from TRBV30 and TRBJ1-1; D is unclear. V was clipped by 4 bases and J by 1 base, with 10 bases between them. Germline loops: CDR1 GTSNPN, CDR2 SVGIG (reference sequence). The CDR3 sequence is 13 residues long. This CDR3 reads CAWTHPGNTEAFF. The CDR3 bases are TGTGCCTGGACCCACCCCGGGAACACTGAAGCTTTCTTT.

This chain joins TRBV12-5 and TRBJ2-3; D gene unclear. Germline CDR1 reads LGHNT; CDR2 reads FRNRAP. Trimming took off 2 bases at V and 5 bases at J, with 11 bases between the two ends. This CDR3 comprises 14 residues. The CDR3 is CASGLSVRGDTQYF. Written as DNA, the CDR3 is TGTGCTAGTGGTTTGAGTGTTAGAGGAGATACGCAGTATTTT.

V gene TRBV19 combines with J gene TRBJ1-1, with D maybe TRBD1 (5 bases). Germline assignment: CDR1 LNHDA and CDR2 SQIVND (reference sequence). V gave up 7 bases and J gave up 4 bases, with 19 bases separating them. The CDR3 spans 15 residues. The CDR3: CASIRNGMGGTEAFF. DNA for the CDR3: TGTGCCAGTATACGTAACGGGATGGGGGGCACTGAAGCTTTCTTT. Using reference TRBV19 and TRBJ1-1 for the parts outside the CDR3, the full variable domain is DGGITQSPKYLFRKEGQNVTLSCEQNLNHDAMYWYRQDPGQGLRLIYYSQIVNDFQKGDIAEGYSVSREKKESFPLTVTSAQKNPTAFYLCASIRNGMGGTEAFFGQGTRLTVV.

The rearrangement links TRBV5-6 to TRBJ1-1; 8 bases line up with TRBD1. J was trimmed by 5 bases and V by 3 bases; bases with no gene match: 9. Per the germline V gene, CDR1 is SGHDT and CDR2 is YYEEEE. This CDR3 has 15 amino acids. Here the CDR3 DNA reads TGTGCCAGCAGCTCCATAGACAGGGGAAGAACTGAAGCTTTCTTT. Protein: CASSSIDRGRTEAFF.

The J gene is TRBJ1-5, the V gene TRBV12-5; a weak D match, TRBD1 (5 bases). The CDR3 spans 15 residues. The germline V gene encodes CDR1 LGHNT and CDR2 FRNRAP. V gave up 7 bases and J gave up 3 bases, with 16 bases separating them. The CDR3 sequence is CASALGGVDNQPQHF. As DNA, the CDR3 is TGTGCTAGTGCCCTCGGGGGGGTGGACAATCAGCCCCAGCATTTT.

The chain couples TRBV29-1 to TRBJ1-3, with TRBD1 matching over 8 bases. Looked up from germline, CDR1 is SQVTM and CDR2 is ANQGSEA. The CDR3 runs to 18 residues. The J segment lost 0 bases and the V segment lost 8 bases, leaving 18 bases of the junction unmatched. The CDR3 loop is CSPIPRSGGGNSGNTIYF. The CDR3 DNA is TGCAGCCCCATCCCCAGGTCAGGGGGCGGAAACTCTGGAAACACCATATATTTT.

The V and J genes are TRBV12-3 or TRBV12-4 and TRBJ1-1, with 9 positions matching TRBD1. The CDR3 is 12 residues long. Trimming cost V 3 bases and J 11 bases; bases outside gene matches: 4. CDR3 residues: CASSFLGTGAFF. CDR3 in DNA: TGTGCCAGCAGTTTTTTGGGGACAGGGGCTTTCTTT.

This sequence joins TRBV5-3 and TRBJ1-1; D uncertain. TRBV5-3 is filed as an ORF, its function uncertain. The CDR3 consists of 14 residues. V dropped 2 bases and J dropped 1 base, with 9 bases sitting between them. Written as DNA, the CDR3 is TGTGCCAGAAGCTTAAAACAGCCGAACACTGAAGCTTTCTTT. Its translation: CARSLKQPNTEAFF.

In DNA form, the CDR3 reads TGTGCCAGCAGCGCCGGGTTCGCGCCCGACCTAGGAAACACCATATATTTT. Translating it yields CASSAGFAPDLGNTIYF. The chain is built from TRBV9 and TRBJ1-3; no definite D call. V was cut by 3 bases and J by 4 bases, with 20 bases left in between. Looked up from germline, CDR1 is SGDLS and CDR2 is YYNGEE. This CDR3 has 17 amino acids.

V usage is TRBV12-5 and J usage is TRBJ1-1; a possible D gene is TRBD1 (5 bases). Germline CDR1 reads LGHNT; CDR2 reads FRNRAP. Trimming cost V 1 base and J 5 bases, with 17 bases left between them. This CDR3 contains 16 residues. CDR3 loop: CASGLAMNGGVTEAFF. In nucleotides, the CDR3 is TGTGCTAGTGGTTTGGCTATGAATGGGGGGGTGACTGAAGCTTTCTTT.

The chain uses TRBV9 and TRBJ2-3; TRBD2 might be the D (5 bases). Germline loops: CDR1 SGDLS, CDR2 YYNGEE. Deletions cut 3 bases from V and 1 base from J, with 18 bases between. The CDR3 runs to 17 residues. The CDR3 bases are TGTGCCAGCAGCGCCGCTAGGAACAGCGGTGGCACAGATACGCAGTATTTT. This encodes CASSAARNSGGTDTQYF.

V and J are TRBV5-1 and TRBJ1-6; D may be TRBD1 (5 bases). The CDR3 length is 16 residues. Germline values: CDR1 SGHRS, CDR2 YFSETQ. V was shortened by 3 bases and J by 6 bases, with 16 bases between the two germline ends. CDR3 coding DNA: TGCGCCAGCAGCTGGGGTTTGACAGAACTTAATTCACCCCTCCACTTT. It translates to CASSWGLTELNSPLHF.

The chain uses TRBV18 and TRBJ1-6; TRBD1 aligns across 9 bases. Germline V gene lookup returns CDR1 KGHSH and CDR2 LQKENI. This CDR3 has 17 amino acids. V trimming: 3 bases; J trimming: 6 bases; junction bases outside the gene matches: 9. This CDR3 reads CASSPKDRGGANSPLHF. CDR3 in DNA: TGTGCCAGCTCACCGAAGGACAGGGGAGGGGCTAATTCACCCCTCCACTTT.

The V gene is TRBV6-1, the J gene TRBJ1-1; 7 bases map to TRBD1. V was pared by 1 base and J by 2 bases, with 1 base of the junction left unmatched. Germline V gives CDR1 MNHNS, CDR2 SASEGT. The CDR3 totals 14 residues. The CDR3 nucleotides read TGTGCCAGCAGTGAAGGACAGGGAAACACTGAAGCTTTCTTT. Its protein is CASSEGQGNTEAFF.

This clone came up once. This chain uses TRBV3-1 (or the pseudogene TRBV3-2) with TRBJ2-3, with 10 bases that match TRBD2. The CDR3 spans 15 residues. The J segment lost 4 bases and the V segment lost 6 bases, leaving 7 bases of the junction unmatched. The germline CDR1 and CDR2 sequences are LGHDT and YNNKEL (reference sequence). As DNA, the CDR3 is TGTGCCAGCAGGGACAGCGGGGGGGCAGCAGATACGCAGTATTTT. The encoded protein is CASRDSGGAADTQYF.

The chain uses TRBV19 and TRBJ1-3; D unclear. Germline lookup yields CDR1 LNHDA and CDR2 SQIVND (reference sequence). The CDR3 is made up of 14 amino acids. Deletions cut 7 bases from V and 2 bases from J, with 12 bases between. The CDR3 sequence: CASTLARTGNTIYF. DNA for the CDR3: TGTGCCAGTACCCTTGCCAGGACTGGAAACACCATATATTTT.

The CDR3 here is CASSTDRVSYNEQFF. Written as DNA, the CDR3 is TGCGCCAGCAGTACAGACAGGGTATCCTACAATGAGCAGTTCTTC. The chain combines TRBV4-3 with TRBJ2-1; 7 bases map to TRBD1. V lost 6 bases and J lost 1; bases outside the gene matches: 6. The CDR3 loop spans 15 amino acids. From germline, CDR1 is LGHNA and CDR2 YSLEER.